This T cell receptor beta chain appears in the sequencing data of a study of beta chain features in type 1 diabetes. The isolated RNA, all of it, was reverse transcribed, so expressed TCRB transcripts were what got sequenced. Method: immunoSEQ multiplex PCR; TCRdb's copy keeps in-frame clones and lacks some. The profile shows just over 150,000 clones, 11% of them singletons. Losses at the gene ends were 4 bases for V and 8 bases for J; bases not matched to a gene: 16. There are 17 residues in the CDR3. The germline V gene encodes CDR1 SGDLS and CDR2 YYNGEE. The chain is built from TRBV9 and TRBJ2-1; TRBD2 agrees at 9 bases. This TCR came from a man aged 18 to 35 in good health. Material for sequencing was central memory CD4+ T cells from blood. As DNA, the CDR3 is TGTGCCAGCAGCCCCTCCCTAGCGGGGAGGGGATCGGATGAGCAGTTCTTC. Translated, it gives CASSPSLAGRGSDEQFF. Looking up the rest from reference TRBV9 and TRBJ2-1 gives the full variable domain: DSGVTQTPKHLITATGQRVTLRCSPRSGDLSVYWYQQSLDQGLQFLIQYYNGEERAKGNILERFSAQQFPDLHSELNLSSLELGDSALYFCASSPSLAGRGSDEQFFGPGTRLTVL.